The TCR beta chain described here comes from a study of T-cell memory formation after mild COVID-19. Using its own MiXCR run on the 5' RACE reads, TCRdb lists one record per CDR3 protein. The top ten hold about 7.5% of the sample, which has 530,000 or so distinct CDR3 sequences, around a sixth seen once. The study's findings and limits: Contracting CD8+ clones were enriched in EMRA, CD4+ mainly in CM and EM.

This clonotype came up many times. Its antigen is as yet unknown. This CDR3 has 12 residues. V gave up 1 base and J gave up 6 bases, with 5 bases separating them. Germline V gives CDR1 SGHDT, CDR2 YYEEEE. The receptor's source is an adult woman who had mild COVID-19 (a few samples of this study predate the infection). Cell type and time point are not known. Sequencing was done on a sample of PBMCs or a T cell subset sorted from them (not recorded which). The chain is built from TRBV5-6 and TRBJ1-5; no clear D. CDR3 amino acids: CASSLWGQPQHF. The CDR3 region has the DNA TGTGCCAGCAGCTTGTGGGGTCAGCCCCAGCATTTT.